The 18 T cell receptor beta chains reported below all come from one sample, sequenced in a study of shared clonotypes between healthy human individuals (dated by TCRdb to 2020 to 2022). The receptor library was made with the immunoSEQ multiplex PCR assay. TCRdb obtained this table from immuneACCESS and retained in-frame rearrangements with V and J assigned. These tables miss some clones; where compared with another copy, unresolved V genes account for less than half of the shortfall, and the remainder is unexplained. Present in this sample are hundreds of thousands of clones, around 97% of which were seen just once. The ten largest clones capture 0.057% of the sample. Sequenced material: naive CD4+ T cells sorted from blood. The cell subset or site label, read with the paper, signifies: CD45RA+ positively selected. The origin of the receptors is a woman between 25 and 40 years old in good health.

The genes are TRBV2 and TRBJ2-5; D is unclear. The CDR3 totals 11 residues. V was shortened by 6 bases and J by 5 bases, with 7 bases between the two germline ends. Germline V gene lookup returns CDR1 SNHLY and CDR2 FYNNEI. In nucleotides, the CDR3 is TGTGCCAGCAGGGGCAGGGAGACCCAGTACTTC. Residues: CASRGRETQYF.

The chain couples TRBV2 to TRBJ1-1, with a possible D match to TRBD1 (5 bases). Looked up from germline, CDR1 is SNHLY and CDR2 is FYNNEI. V lost 2 bases to trimming and J lost 8 bases, with 15 bases between them. The CDR3 covers 14 residues. Here the CDR3 DNA reads TGTGCCAGCAGTGAAATGGGGGTCCTCGGGGAAGCTTTCTTT. Translating gives CASSEMGVLGEAFF. The complete variable domain, with remaining parts taken from reference TRBV2 and TRBJ1-1, reads EPEVTQTPSHQVTQMGQEVILRCVPISNHLYFYWYRQILGQKVEFLVSFYNNEISEKSEIFDDQFSVERPDGSNFTLKIRSTKLEDSAMYFCASSEMGVLGEAFFGQGTRLTVV.

The chain uses TRBV6-5 and TRBJ2-1; 8 bases align to TRBD2. Per the germline V gene, CDR1 is MNHEY and CDR2 is SVGAGI. CDR3 length: 14 amino acids. Germline trimming cut 7 bases from V and 0 bases from J; bases unmatched to any gene: 2. The CDR3 DNA reads as TGTGCCAGCAAGCGGGAGTCCTCCTACAATGAGCAGTTCTTC. It is translated as CASKRESSYNEQFF.

The chain combines TRBV5-1 with TRBJ2-5; no definite D call. The assigned J gene may be wrong: the sequence end matches TRBJ2-7 better. The CDR3 is made up of 13 amino acids. Germline values: CDR1 SGHRS, CDR2 YFSETQ. The DNA for the CDR3 is TGCGCCAGCAGCTCATCCCCTGGGGACGAGCAGTACTTC. It specifies CASSSSPGDEQYF.

The rearrangement links TRBV28 to TRBJ2-1; maybe TRBD1 (7 bases). Germline lookup yields CDR1 MDHEN and CDR2 SYDVKM. The CDR3 sequence is 11 residues long. Trimming stripped 7 bases from V and 9 bases from J, with 10 bases between. CDR3 residues: CASNRGGEQFF. The CDR3 DNA is TGTGCCAGCAACAGGGGAGGTGAGCAGTTCTTC.

V usage is TRBV6-6 and J usage is TRBJ2-7; D is unresolved. V dropped 0 bases and J dropped 2 bases, with 11 bases sitting between them. Germline CDR1 reads MNHNY; CDR2 reads SVGAGI (reference sequence). This CDR3 spans 15 amino acids. The CDR3 nucleotides read TGTGCCAGCAGTTACTCGAAATGGGCGGCCTACGAGCAGTACTTC. It translates to CASSYSKWAAYEQYF.

V gene TRBV7-6 combines with J gene TRBJ2-5, with D tentatively TRBD1 (5 bases). Germline CDR1 reads SGHVS; CDR2 reads FNYEAQ. This CDR3 has 16 amino acids. V lost 5 bases and J 2 bases, leaving 18 bases between the germline ends. The CDR3 DNA sequence: TGTGCCAGCAGCCCCCTAAAGGGCAGGGCTCAAGAGACCCAGTACTTC. It translates to CASSPLKGRAQETQYF.

J is TRBJ1-2 and V is TRBV28; tentative D call: TRBD1 (5 bases). CDR3 length: 15 residues. V lost 2 bases and J lost 4, with 14 bases in between. From germline, CDR1 is MDHEN and CDR2 SYDVKM. The CDR3 DNA reads TGTGCCAGCAGTTTAAGGACACTCACAGTCTATGGCTACACCTTC. This gives the protein CASSLRTLTVYGYTF.

The genes are TRBV10-3 and TRBJ2-7; 7 nucleotides agree with TRBD1. The CDR3 has 14 residues. The germline CDR1 and CDR2 sequences are ENHRY and SYGVKD. Trimming cost V 4 bases and J 4 bases; bases outside gene matches: 7. The CDR3 protein is CAISVRVTGYEQYF. In DNA, the CDR3 is TGTGCCATCAGTGTAAGGGTGACAGGGTACGAGCAGTACTTC.

The V and J genes are TRBV6-5 and TRBJ2-7, with a tentative D call TRBD1 (6 bases). The V and J ends lost 6 bases and 2 bases respectively, with 11 bases between them. Germline V gene data show CDR1 as MNHEY and CDR2 as SVGAGI. CDR3 length: 13 amino acids. CDR3: CASRSTGTYEQYF. CDR3 bases: TGTGCCAGCAGATCCACAGGGACCTACGAGCAGTACTTC.

The chain has TRBV29-1 and TRBJ2-5; no clear D gene. The V end was cut by 8 bases, the J end by 3 bases, with 7 bases between. Per germline, CDR1 SQVTM and CDR2 ANQGSEA. The CDR3 has 10 residues. The chain's CDR3 is CSTFKETQYF. Here the CDR3 DNA reads TGCAGCACGTTCAAAGAGACCCAGTACTTC.

V gene TRBV28 combines with J gene TRBJ2-3, with D perhaps TRBD2 (5 bases). Germline V lookup: CDR1 MDHEN, CDR2 SYDVKM. V gave up 6 bases and J gave up 2 bases, with 18 bases separating them. The CDR3 runs 16 residues. The chain's CDR3 is CASSLVRDSFTDTQYF. The CDR3 nucleotides read TGTGCCAGCAGCCTGGTCCGGGATTCGTTCACAGATACGCAGTATTTT.

A single count supports this clone. The chain has TRBV5-5 and TRBJ2-7; 12 positions match TRBD2. This CDR3 has 17 residues. Per the germline V gene, CDR1 is SGHKS and CDR2 is YYEKEE (reference sequence). J was trimmed by 5 bases and V by 0 bases; bases with no gene match: 9. The CDR3 DNA reads TGTGCCAGCAGCTTGGTCCCTAGCGGGAGGGCCATCCACGAGCAGTACTTC. It is translated as CASSLVPSGRAIHEQYF.

CDR3 bases: TGTGCCAGCAGTTTGTTAGCGGGAGTAGAATGGGATACGCAGTATTTT. It encodes CASSLLAGVEWDTQYF. The V gene is TRBV5-6, the J gene TRBJ2-3; 9 nucleotides agree with TRBD2. In germline, CDR1 is SGHDT, CDR2 YYEEEE. Trimming at V came to 5 bases and at J to 6 bases, leaving 13 bases not matched to a gene. The CDR3 length is 16 residues. The variable domain in full, with the rest retrieved from reference TRBV5-6 and TRBJ2-3, is DAGVTQSPTHLIKTRGQQVTLRCSPKSGHDTVSWYQQALGQGPQFIFQYYEEEERQRGNFPDRFSGHQFPNYSSELNVNALLLGDSALYLCASSLLAGVEWDTQYFGPGTRLTVL.

The V gene is TRBV5-1, the J gene TRBJ2-1; 8 nucleotides line up with TRBD2. Trimming removed 2 bases from V and 3 bases from J; junction bases left unmatched: 4. Germline CDR1 SGHRS, CDR2 YFSETQ. This CDR3 has 15 residues. This CDR3 is CASSFSGVDYNEQFF. CDR3 nucleotide sequence: TGCGCCAGCAGCTTTAGCGGGGTGGACTACAATGAGCAGTTCTTC.

The chain recombines TRBV4-1 with TRBJ1-4, with a weak D call TRBD1 (6 bases). Germline V gives CDR1 MGHRA, CDR2 YSYEKL. V gave up 2 bases and J gave up 10 bases, with 20 bases separating them. The CDR3 totals 16 residues. CDR3 nucleotide sequence: TGCGCCAGCAGCCAAATGGTGGACAGCGGAGAAGGAAAACTGTTTTTT. It translates to CASSQMVDSGEGKLFF.

The rearrangement links TRBV27 to TRBJ1-4; 7 bases line up with TRBD1. Germline values: CDR1 MNHEY, CDR2 SMNVEV (reference sequence). The CDR3 is made up of 14 amino acids. Germline trimming cut 4 bases from V and 4 bases from J; bases unmatched to any gene: 3. In DNA form, the CDR3 reads TGTGCCAGCAGTTCCGGACAGGATAATGAAAAACTGTTTTTT. This sequence encodes CASSSGQDNEKLFF.

The chain employs TRBV30 and TRBJ1-3; D unresolved. The CDR3 contains 13 residues. Germline CDR1 is GTSNPN and CDR2 is SVGIG (reference sequence). V dropped 5 bases and J dropped 4 bases, with 12 bases sitting between them. CDR3 in DNA: TGTGCCTGGGCGGCGGGGAGGGGAAACACCATATATTTT. Protein product: CAWAAGRGNTIYF.